The 9 T cell receptor beta chains reported below all come from one sample, sequenced in a study of identical twins (dated by TCRdb to 2016 to 2018). Libraries were constructed by 5' RACE. The sequencing machine was an Illumina HiSeq 2000. TCRdb passed the public sequencing reads through fastp at Q25 and MiXCR, retaining productive beta sequences. Every distinct CDR3 protein forms one entry, paired with its most common genes and DNA. Across this sample there are about 390,000 distinct CDR3 sequences, with roughly 10% seen only once. The ten largest clones represent under 9.5% of the sample. Sample: naive T cells sorted from blood. Per the publication, the cell subset or site label means: cells isolated with a human naive T-cell isolation kit. The receptors come from a woman aged 45-59 years in good health.

This clonotype showed up just a few times. This rearrangement joins TRBV11-1 to TRBJ2-1, with 8 bases matching TRBD2. J was trimmed by 8 bases and V by 3 bases; bases with no gene match: 6. The CDR3 is 14 residues long. The germline gives CDR1 SGHAT, CDR2 FQDESV (reference sequence). This chain's CDR3 is CASSFEIAGYEQFF. The CDR3 DNA sequence: TGTGCCAGCAGCTTCGAGATAGCGGGATATGAGCAGTTCTTC.

This clonotype showed up just a few times. The gene calls are TRBV24-1 and TRBJ1-5; TRBD1 matches 8 bases. V lost 2 bases and J lost 6; bases outside the gene matches: 8. Germline-derived CDR1 and CDR2 are KGHDR and SFDVKD. This CDR3 comprises 16 residues. DNA for the CDR3: TGTGCCACCAGTGATTCCCGCAGGGGGCGAGTTCAGCCCCAGCATTTT. This encodes CATSDSRRGRVQPQHF.

The rearrangement links TRBV11-2 to TRBJ2-7, with 8 bases that match TRBD1. This CDR3 contains 16 residues. Per germline, CDR1 SGHAT and CDR2 FQNNGV. V lost 6 bases, J lost 2 bases, and 12 bases stayed unmatched. CDR3: CASRGLDRDVTYEQYV. The CDR3 bases are TGTGCCAGCAGAGGTCTGGACAGGGATGTTACCTACGAGCAGTACGTC.

This clonotype was seen more than once but under ten times. CDR3 nucleotides: TGCAGCGTGTTAGCGGACCAAGAGACCCAGTACTTC. It yields the protein CSVLADQETQYF. V usage is TRBV29-1 and J usage is TRBJ2-5; D is perhaps TRBD2 (6 bases). CDR1 and CDR2 (germline): SQVTM, ANQGSEA. CDR3 length: 12 amino acids. V gave up 6 bases and J gave up 0 bases, with 8 bases separating them.

This clonotype has a handful of counts. This rearrangement joins TRBV29-1 to TRBJ1-2, with D maybe TRBD1 (5 bases). V lost 0 bases, J lost 4 bases, and 15 bases lay in between. The CDR3 extends over 15 amino acids. CDR1 and CDR2 (germline): SQVTM, ANQGSEA. The CDR3, as DNA: TGCAGCGTTGAAGATCGAACGGGGACCCCCTATGGCTACACCTTC. This sequence encodes CSVEDRTGTPYGYTF.

This clonotype has at least ten counts. The chain links TRBV6-1 to TRBJ1-5; 7 bases line up with TRBD1. Germline V gives CDR1 MNHNS, CDR2 SASEGT. This CDR3 has 15 amino acids. V shed 8 bases, J shed 3 bases, and the junction held 10 bases outside the gene matches. This CDR3 reads CASGSRGFLNQPQHF. DNA of the CDR3: TGTGCCAGCGGTTCCAGGGGGTTCCTCAATCAGCCCCAGCATTTT.

The V call is TRBV7-9, the J call TRBJ2-1; no definite D call. The CDR3 is 13 residues long. V lost 0 bases to trimming and J lost 5 bases, with 5 bases between them. Germline CDR1 SEHNR, CDR2 FQNEAQ (reference sequence). CDR3 bases: TGTGCCAGCAGCTTAGCCGACAACAATGAGCAGTTCTTC. Its translation is CASSLADNNEQFF.

This clonotype was observed at least ten times. The chain combines TRBV7-8 with TRBJ2-5; D remains ambiguous. Between the trimmed V and J ends, which lost 5 bases and 4 bases, there was a span of 11 bases. Germline lookup yields CDR1 SGHVS and CDR2 FQNEAQ. The CDR3 covers 13 residues. The CDR3 loop reads CASSRRRIETQYF. Written as DNA, the CDR3 is TGTGCCAGCAGCCGGCGACGAATAGAGACCCAGTACTTC.

The table lists this clonotype with many counts. The V and J genes are TRBV5-1 and TRBJ2-5; no reliable D call. The V end lost 0 bases, the J end lost 0 bases, and 9 bases lay between the germline ends. The CDR3 length is 15 residues. The germline V gene has CDR1 SGHRS and CDR2 YFSETQ. CDR3 amino acids: CASSLGLSYQETQYF. CDR3 in DNA: TGCGCCAGCAGCTTGGGCCTCTCGTACCAAGAGACCCAGTACTTC. Complete variable domain (other parts from reference TRBV5-1 and TRBJ2-5): KAGVTQTPRYLIKTRGQQVTLSCSPISGHRSVSWYQQTPGQGLQFLFEYFSETQRNKGNFPGRFSGRQFSNSRSEMNVSTLELGDSALYLCASSLGLSYQETQYFGPGTRLLVL.